Detailed here is one T cell receptor beta chain. No cognate antigen has been identified for it. The record has no base qualities; no much larger clone is one base away. The data originate from a study of shared clonotypes between healthy human individuals (dated by TCRdb to about 2020). General notes on the study: The cohort included three men and a couple of women between 18 and 49 years of age. For each donor, CD4 naive and CD4 memory were each given three plates, CD8 naive was given two plates, and CD8 memory was given one plate. To increase sequencing depth and limit assay-specific biases, different laboratories used diverse techniques to prepare libraries and sequence TCR repertoires. Per donor, leukapheresis produced somewhere between about 0.94 and 9.5 billion PBMCs. Blood TCR repertoires of five healthy adults were deeply sequenced to estimate repertoire size and the extent of clonotype sharing between individuals.

Using the deep immunoSEQ assay, TCR CDR3 regions were amplified from genomic DNA by multiplex PCR. Extracted genomic DNA from each cell subset was distributed evenly across all wells of several immunoSEQ 96-well plates, and each plate was treated as a replicate. For sorted subsets, 150 to 250 ng of genomic DNA, equivalent to 25,000 to 35,000 T cell genomes, went into each replicate PCR. The purified libraries were quantified using a Qubit 3.0 fluorometer, sized with a Bioanalyzer 2100, and then quantified again using the KAPA Library Quantification kit. Every immunoSEQ 96-well plate was sequenced on a dedicated single-read 150-cycle Illumina NextSeq 550 flow cell. Per the original workflow: The immunoSEQ output contained only junctional sequences without quality scores, so filtering could not match that applied to full-length reads. To assign V/J genes and CDR3, sequences were annotated against IMGT germline references using PyIR, a Python wrapper for IgBLAST v1.9. Reads were filtered out if the reads had weak V/J assignments (E-value above 1e-6), no CDR3, stop codons, out-of-frame junctions, or ambiguous translated residues. A V3J clonotype was defined by an identical inferred V gene, J gene, and CDR3 amino acid sequence. To compute the percentage overlap between repertoires, the number of shared unique clonotypes was divided by the size of the smaller repertoire. Repertoire richness was assessed with RTK rarefaction, the Chao1 estimator, and Recon v2.1 estimates of unobserved clonotypes. Generation probabilities for all TCRbeta clonotypes obtained by the gDNA method from several donors were computed using OLGA. The table comes from immuneACCESS by way of TCRdb, which keeps in-frame sequences with V and J called. Part of the clones is missing from these tables; in studies checked, under half for an unresolved V gene and the rest for unknown reasons. For V, J and clone size, that table is used; D and trimming come from the DNA. Within this sample are a few million clones, with just over 90% of them counted one time only. 0.35% to 0.45% of the sample is in the top ten clones.

The trim is 0 bases for V and 4 bases for J, with a gap of 7 bases between the germline ends. Including cysteine and phenylalanine, the CDR3 has 13 amino acids. The retained sequence is limited to the CDR3, 39 bases, with the frame set at the first base. According to the germline V gene, CDR1 reads ENHRY and CDR2 reads SYGVKD. The donors were healthy, HIV-negative adults with no recently reported acute infections or vaccinations. All donors were Caucasian adults living in Nashville, Tennessee, USA. CD4+ T cells were enriched through magnetic negative selection, after which naive cells were positively selected on CD45RA and the remaining negative fraction served as the memory subset. Blood was obtained by leukapheresis, after which PBMCs were separated by Ficoll-Histopaque density gradient centrifugation and cryopreserved in liquid nitrogen vapor phase. Analytical flow cytometry was used to check the purity and quantity of each magnetically sorted T cell population. Genomic DNA was isolated from each sorted fraction and quantified by UV absorbance on a Nanodrop 2000c.

Points the paper makes about the study in general: Sampling was restricted to blood, and TCR repertoires in tissues likely differ from the TCR repertoires found in blood. Compared with non-shared clonotypes, the clonotypes found in all four sorted-subset donors had higher generation probabilities. Rarefaction of sorted-subset datasets indicated incomplete sequencing despite the large sequencing depth. Pairwise subsampling led to the expectation that sequencing depth would affect the degree of clonotype sharing among donors. Because the study included a small number of donors, the genetic and exposure-history diversity represented was limited. Estimated clonotype richness was generally larger for naive than for memory subsets. Sharing across a handful of donors was observed for around 4.8% of naive CD4, 3.5% of naive CD8, 2% to 2.5% of memory CD4, and about 0.4% of memory CD8 clonotypes.

The sample consisted of naive CD4+ T cells from PBMCs. The sample's cell subset or site label, decoded: CD45RA+ positively selected. This chain is built from TRBV10-3 and TRBJ2-7; the D gene cannot be named for sure. The sequence came from a man aged 18 to 30 in good health. Some clones in this sample may be carry-over from other donors' samples. The DNA sequence follows: TGTGCCATCAGTGAGTCGGTAGGGTACGAGCAGTACTTC. It is translated as CAISESVGYEQYF.